Given below is one TCR beta chain in context. Its antigen is unidentified. These data come from a study of cytomegalovirus exposure and HLA in healthy donors. General study results and limits: Among CMV-associated TCR beta chains, most appeared HLA-restricted in a later analysis. The only immune exposure information that was available was CMV serostatus. Productive status was seen about 90% or about 30% of the time for most TCR beta V segments in an earlier analysis.

The donors gave bone marrow, and they were healthy. J gave up 6 bases and V 2 bases, and 6 bases lay outside the gene matches. Germline CDR1 and CDR2: GTSNPN and SVGIG (reference sequence). CDR3 length: 14 residues. PCR primers comprised 60 Vbeta and 13 Jbeta primers. TCRdb's copy holds only in-frame clones and misses some; the assay was immunoSEQ multiplex PCR. The sample includes 150,000 to 200,000 clones, over 70% seen only once; the top ten take over 1.1%. The sample was PBMCs. The chain couples TRBV30 to TRBJ2-7; 11 bases agree with TRBD1. The clonotype was recovered from a man younger than 30 in good health and CMV-seronegative. The CDR3 is CAWSTGQGVSEQYF. The DNA of the CDR3 is TGTGCCTGGAGTACGGGACAGGGGGTCTCCGAGCAGTACTTC. Based on the CDR3 plus reference TRBV30 and TRBJ2-7, the full variable domain is SQTIHQWPATLVQPVGSPLSLECTVEGTSNPNLYWYRQAAGRGLQLLFYSVGIGQISSEVPQNLSASRPQDRQFILSSKKLLLSDSGFYLCAWSTGQGVSEQYFGPGTRLTVT.